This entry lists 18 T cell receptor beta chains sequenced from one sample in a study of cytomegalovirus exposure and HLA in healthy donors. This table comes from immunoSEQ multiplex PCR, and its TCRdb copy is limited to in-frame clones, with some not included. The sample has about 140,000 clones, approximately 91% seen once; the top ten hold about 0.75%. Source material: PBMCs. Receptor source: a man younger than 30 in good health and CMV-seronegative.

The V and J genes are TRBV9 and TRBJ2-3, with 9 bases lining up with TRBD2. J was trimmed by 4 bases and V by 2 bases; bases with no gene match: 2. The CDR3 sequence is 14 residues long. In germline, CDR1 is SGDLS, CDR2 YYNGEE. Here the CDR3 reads CASSVRGGSDTQYF. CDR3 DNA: TGTGCCAGCAGCGTGCGGGGGGGCTCAGATACGCAGTATTTT.

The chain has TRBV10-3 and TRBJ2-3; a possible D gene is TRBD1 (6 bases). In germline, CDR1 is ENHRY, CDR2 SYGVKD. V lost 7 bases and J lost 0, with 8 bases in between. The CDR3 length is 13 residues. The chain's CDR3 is CAINGQSTDTQYF. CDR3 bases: TGTGCCATCAACGGACAGAGCACAGATACGCAGTATTTT.

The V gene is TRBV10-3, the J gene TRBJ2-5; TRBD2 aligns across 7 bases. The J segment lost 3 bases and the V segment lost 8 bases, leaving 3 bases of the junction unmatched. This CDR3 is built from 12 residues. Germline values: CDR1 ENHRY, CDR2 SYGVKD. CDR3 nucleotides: TGTGCCATCTTGCTAGCGGAAGAGACCCAGTACTTC. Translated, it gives CAILLAEETQYF.

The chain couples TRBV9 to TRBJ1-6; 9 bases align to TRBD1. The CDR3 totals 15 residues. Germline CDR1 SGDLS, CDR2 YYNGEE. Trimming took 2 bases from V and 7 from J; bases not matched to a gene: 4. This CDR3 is CASSVRDRGNSPLHF. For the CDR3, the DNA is TGTGCCAGCAGCGTCAGAGACAGGGGGAATTCACCCCTCCACTTT.

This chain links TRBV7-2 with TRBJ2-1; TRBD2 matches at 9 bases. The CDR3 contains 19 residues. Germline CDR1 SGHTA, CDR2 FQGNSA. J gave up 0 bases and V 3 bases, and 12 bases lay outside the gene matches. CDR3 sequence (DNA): TGTGCCAGCAGCTTTACTATAGCGGGAGAGCTGAGCTCCTACAATGAGCAGTTCTTC. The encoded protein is CASSFTIAGELSSYNEQFF.

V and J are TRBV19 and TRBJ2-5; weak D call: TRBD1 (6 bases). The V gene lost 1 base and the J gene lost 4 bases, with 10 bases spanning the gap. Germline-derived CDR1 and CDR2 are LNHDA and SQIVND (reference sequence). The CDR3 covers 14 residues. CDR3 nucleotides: TGTGCCAGTAGTATAGGTACAGGGAGAGAGACCCAGTACTTC. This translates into CASSIGTGRETQYF.

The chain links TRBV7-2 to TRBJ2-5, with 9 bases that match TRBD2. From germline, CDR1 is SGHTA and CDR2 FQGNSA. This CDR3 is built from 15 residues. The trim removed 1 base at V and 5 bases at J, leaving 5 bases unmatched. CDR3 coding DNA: TGTGCCAGCAGCTTAGGCGGGGGGGCAGGGGAGACCCAGTACTTC. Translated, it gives CASSLGGGAGETQYF.

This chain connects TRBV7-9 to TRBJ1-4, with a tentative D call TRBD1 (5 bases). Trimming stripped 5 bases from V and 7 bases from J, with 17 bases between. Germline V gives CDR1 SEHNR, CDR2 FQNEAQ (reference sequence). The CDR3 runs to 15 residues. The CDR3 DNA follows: TGTGCCAGCAGCACCAGACAGTCCACGGCTGAAAAACTGTTTTTT. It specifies CASSTRQSTAEKLFF.

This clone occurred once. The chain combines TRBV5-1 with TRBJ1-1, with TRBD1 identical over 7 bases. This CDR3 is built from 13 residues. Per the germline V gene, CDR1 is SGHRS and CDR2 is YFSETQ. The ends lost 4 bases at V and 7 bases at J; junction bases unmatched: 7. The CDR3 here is CASSKNRDSEAFF. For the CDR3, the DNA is TGCGCCAGCAGCAAAAACCGGGACAGTGAAGCTTTCTTT.

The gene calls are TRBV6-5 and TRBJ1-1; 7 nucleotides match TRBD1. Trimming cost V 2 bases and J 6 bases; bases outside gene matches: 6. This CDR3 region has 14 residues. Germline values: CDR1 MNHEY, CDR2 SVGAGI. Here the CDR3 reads CASSYATGAPEAFF. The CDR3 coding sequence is TGTGCCAGCAGTTACGCCACAGGGGCCCCTGAAGCTTTCTTT.

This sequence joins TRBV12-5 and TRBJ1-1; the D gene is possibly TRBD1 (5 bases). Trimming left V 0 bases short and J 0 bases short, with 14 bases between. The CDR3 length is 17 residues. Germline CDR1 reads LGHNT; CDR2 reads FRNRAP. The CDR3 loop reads CASGLVLDREMNTEAFF. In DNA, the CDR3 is TGTGCTAGTGGTTTGGTACTTGACAGAGAGATGAACACTGAAGCTTTCTTT.

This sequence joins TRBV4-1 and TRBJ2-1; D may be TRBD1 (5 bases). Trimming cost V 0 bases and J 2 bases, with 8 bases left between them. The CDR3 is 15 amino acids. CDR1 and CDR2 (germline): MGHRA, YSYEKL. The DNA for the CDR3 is TGCGCCAGCAGCCAAGAGGGGCGAGCCTACAATGAGCAGTTCTTC. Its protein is CASSQEGRAYNEQFF.

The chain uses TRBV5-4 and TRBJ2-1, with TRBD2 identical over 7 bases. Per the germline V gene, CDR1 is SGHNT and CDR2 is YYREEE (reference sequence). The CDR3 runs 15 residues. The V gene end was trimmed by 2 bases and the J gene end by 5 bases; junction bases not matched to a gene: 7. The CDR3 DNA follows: TGTGCCAGCAGCTTAGGCGGGAGCAACAACAATGAGCAGTTCTTC. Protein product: CASSLGGSNNNEQFF.

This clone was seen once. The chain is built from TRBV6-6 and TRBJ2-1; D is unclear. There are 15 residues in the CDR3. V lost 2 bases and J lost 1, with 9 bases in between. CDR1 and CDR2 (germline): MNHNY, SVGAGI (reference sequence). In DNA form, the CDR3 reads TGTGCCAGCAGTTACCTCGACTCATCCTACAATGAGCAGTTCTTC. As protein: CASSYLDSSYNEQFF.

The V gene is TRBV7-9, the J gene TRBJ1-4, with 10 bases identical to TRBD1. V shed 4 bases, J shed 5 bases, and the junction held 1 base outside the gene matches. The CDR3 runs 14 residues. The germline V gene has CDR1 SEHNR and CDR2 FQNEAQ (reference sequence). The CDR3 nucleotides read TGTGCCAGCAGCTCGGGACAGGGGAATGAAAAACTGTTTTTT. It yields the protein CASSSGQGNEKLFF.

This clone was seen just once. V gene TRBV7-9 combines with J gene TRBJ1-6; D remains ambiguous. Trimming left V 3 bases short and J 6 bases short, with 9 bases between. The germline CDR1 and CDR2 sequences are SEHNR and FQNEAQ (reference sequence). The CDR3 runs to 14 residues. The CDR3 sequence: CASSFSGTNSPLHF. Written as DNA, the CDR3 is TGTGCCAGCAGCTTTTCCGGTACTAATTCACCCCTCCACTTT.

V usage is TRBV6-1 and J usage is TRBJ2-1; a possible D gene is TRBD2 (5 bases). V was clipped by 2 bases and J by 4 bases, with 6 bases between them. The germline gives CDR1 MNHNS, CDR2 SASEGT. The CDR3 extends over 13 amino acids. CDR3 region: CASSEREYNEQFF. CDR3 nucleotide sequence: TGTGCCAGCAGTGAAAGGGAGTACAATGAGCAGTTCTTC.

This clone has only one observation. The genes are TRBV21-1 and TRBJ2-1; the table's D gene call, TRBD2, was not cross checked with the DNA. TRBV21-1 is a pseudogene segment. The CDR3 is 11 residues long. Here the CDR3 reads CASSRTGEQFF. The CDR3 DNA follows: TGTGCCAGCAGCAGGACGGGGGAGCAGTTCTTC.